This T cell receptor (beta chain) was identified during a study of post-analysis software for immune sequencing data (dated by TCRdb to 2014 to 2015). Context from the whole study: Disease courses on record covered relapsing-remitting, secondary progressive and progressive-relapsing multiple sclerosis, though some patients had no subtype annotation. Patient repertoires were compared against roughly 12 previously published healthy control repertoires from donors aged about 6 to 28 years. A subset of samples was prepared in parallel using single-end sample barcoding, then pooled and co-amplified after Illumina adapter ligation.

To demonstrate the VDJtools post-analysis software, the study profiled TCR beta repertoires from the peripheral blood of 13 young patients with multiple sclerosis. Multiple sclerosis patients were children and adolescents aged roughly 6 to 16 years. The library was made by PCR. This sample was sequenced with an Illumina HiSeq 2500. To reduce PCR and sequencing biases, unique molecular identifiers were built into the TCR beta cDNA libraries. Approximately 500,000 cDNA molecules were obtained per 1 to 10 million input T cells, so each molecule approximated one T cell. Patient libraries were prepared and sequenced with the same protocol used for the earlier healthy control dataset. Samples belonging to the same batch were prepared together, multiplexed and sequenced on a shared HiSeq lane. The paper's data handling went like this. Raw barcoded reads were processed with MIGEC, and single-read molecular identifier groups were discarded before consensus assembly and CDR3 extraction. Clonotype tables were post-analysed with VDJtools, normalizing diversity by down-sampling all datasets to the smallest sample size. In repertoire overlap clustering, CDR3 amino acid sequences, but not nucleotide sequences, were matched to correct batch-related cross-sample contamination. The public reads were quality trimmed at Q25 with fastp and then assembled into clones with MiXCR by TCRdb, keeping productive beta chains. Each entry merges the rows of one CDR3 protein and shows their most common DNA and genes. The V and J calls and clone size are TCRdb's, not the authors'. The sample records 750,000 to 900,000 distinct CDR3 sequences, 46% of which are singletons. The top ten constitute roughly 4.5% of the sample.

This clonotype showed up just once. Its cognate antigen has yet to be identified. Per-base quality was not reported, and no clone a single base away is much larger than it. The paper's findings and limits, for the study overall: Patients showed significantly higher frequencies than controls for five TRBV segments, among them TRBV5-6, TRBV5-1 and TRBV20-1. Significantly lower normalized Chao1 diversity was found in multiple sclerosis patients than in controls, suggesting substantial peripheral T-cell clonal expansion. When samples were clustered directly using the F measure, samples prepared in the same batch co-clustered strongly, which prompted a batch-effect correction. The multiple sclerosis patient group was slightly younger than the control group.

The CDR3 measures 13 amino acids from cysteine to phenylalanine. Only CDR3 DNA remains: 39 bases, in frame from the first base. The V end loses 6 bases and the J end loses 6 bases, and a stretch of 18 bases separates them. The germline V gene sets CDR1 to SQVTM and CDR2 to ANQGSEA. The chain is made from TRBV29-1 and TRBJ2-7; matching of 6 bases hints at TRBD2 as the D gene. The clonotype originates from a girl aged 5 to 17 with multiple sclerosis. The sample comprised blood. The nucleotides are TGCAGCGTAGGAGGGGCGAACTCTGGCGAGCAGTACTTC. It is translated as CSVGGANSGEQYF.